The 14 T cell receptor beta chains reported below all come from one sample, sequenced in a study of T cells in Graves' hyperthyroidism and ophthalmopathy. Using RNA transcripts as the source, TCR beta CDR3 regions were amplified. During a first-round RT-PCR of the TCR CDR3, the HTBI primer set was used. TCRdb reprocessed the multiplex PCR reads with MiXCR, giving one entry per CDR3 protein. The sample carries 600,000 or so distinct CDR3 sequences, 13% to 15% recorded once. Sequencing was done on a sample of blood. These receptors all come from a woman aged 18-29 years with Graves' ophthalmopathy.

V is TRBV9 and J is TRBJ2-3, with 7 bases that match TRBD2. The J segment lost 0 bases and the V segment lost 1 base, leaving 5 bases of the junction unmatched. Germline V gene data show CDR1 as SGDLS and CDR2 as YYNGEE. The CDR3 totals 16 residues. The CDR3, as DNA: TGTGCCAGCAGCGTATCGGCGGGAGATAGCACAGATACGCAGTATTTT. Its protein is CASSVSAGDSTDTQYF.

This clonotype has a handful of counts. This rearrangement joins TRBV7-3 to TRBJ2-7; 9 bases match TRBD2. Germline CDR1 reads SGHTA; CDR2 reads FQGTGA. J lost 7 bases, V lost 4 bases, and 11 bases had no gene match. This CDR3 is 15 amino acids long. The chain's CDR3 is CASSSRGGASEEQYF. CDR3 bases: TGTGCCAGCAGCTCCCGCGGGGGGGCCTCGGAGGAGCAGTACTTC.

This clonotype was recorded many times. The chain employs TRBV12-3 or TRBV12-4 and TRBJ2-2; D unclear. V dropped 5 bases and J dropped 4 bases, with 5 bases sitting between them. The CDR3 consists of 12 residues. The CDR3, as DNA: TGTGCCAGCAGTGGAAGCACCGGGGAGCTGTTTTTT. Translating it yields CASSGSTGELFF.

This clonotype was seen ten or more times. This chain links TRBV11-2 with TRBJ1-2; the D gene is possibly TRBD1 (5 bases). The CDR3 length is 17 residues. CDR1 and CDR2 (germline): SGHAT, FQNNGV. V gave up 3 bases and J gave up 5 bases, with 22 bases separating them. The DNA for the CDR3 is TGTGCCAGCAGCTTTAATTCCCTGGGACTGCAAAATTATGGCTACACCTTC. Protein product: CASSFNSLGLQNYGYTF.

The chain joins TRBV12-3 or TRBV12-4 to TRBJ1-2, with D possibly matching TRBD1 (5 bases). V gave up 3 bases and J gave up 5 bases, with 16 bases separating them. The CDR3 sequence is 15 residues long. This CDR3 reads CASSFSTAWGYGYTF. The CDR3 DNA is TGTGCCAGCAGTTTTTCGACCGCTTGGGGGTATGGCTACACCTTC.

With respect to this clonotype: Just one base apart from a much larger clone, this may be a read error. The V gene is TRBV11-3, the J gene TRBJ2-1; D possibly corresponds to TRBD2 (5 bases). The J call may be in error: the DNA end matches TRBJ2-7 better. Germline V CDR1 and CDR2: SGHNT, YENEEA. This CDR3 has 15 amino acids. CDR3 in amino acids: CASSLFASGGNEQYF. In DNA, the CDR3 is TGTGCCAGCAGCCTCTTTGCCAGCGGAGGCAATGAGCAGTACTTC.

This clonotype has ten or more counts. The chain joins TRBV5-6 to TRBJ2-7; D is unclear. V shed 0 bases and J shed 0 bases, with 10 bases lying between them. Germline V CDR1 and CDR2: SGHDT, YYEEEE. The CDR3 spans 15 residues. DNA for the CDR3: TGTGCCAGCAGCTTGGCCTCCTCAAACTCCTACGAGCAGTACTTC. The encoded protein is CASSLASSNSYEQYF. Full variable domain (remainder filled in from reference TRBV5-6 and TRBJ2-7): DAGVTQSPTHLIKTRGQQVTLRCSPKSGHDTVSWYQQALGQGPQFIFQYYEEEERQRGNFPDRFSGHQFPNYSSELNVNALLLGDSALYLCASSLASSNSYEQYFGPGTRLTVT.

This clonotype was recorded many times. The chain uses TRBV2 and TRBJ2-7, with D tentatively TRBD2 (6 bases). V lost 7 bases and J 4 bases, leaving 17 bases between the germline ends. Germline CDR1 reads SNHLY; CDR2 reads FYNNEI. CDR3 size: 14 residues. The CDR3, as DNA: TGTGCCAGCACCGTCCCGGAGGGCCGGTACGAGCAGTACTTC. Amino acid sequence: CASTVPEGRYEQYF.

The chain combines TRBV29-1 with TRBJ2-2, with D tentatively TRBD1 or TRBD2 (5 bases each). From germline, CDR1 is SQVTM and CDR2 ANQGSEA. Trimming took off 7 bases at V and 1 base at J, with 10 bases between the two ends. CDR3 size: 13 residues. CDR3 sequence (DNA): TGCAGCGCCCAGAGGGGGAACACCGGGGAGCTGTTTTTT. This translates into CSAQRGNTGELFF.

This clonotype has a handful of counts. This rearrangement joins TRBV28 to TRBJ1-3; TRBD1 is a possible D gene (6 bases). Looked up from germline, CDR1 is MDHEN and CDR2 is SYDVKM. Trimming took off 4 bases at V and 1 base at J, with 17 bases between the two ends. The CDR3 sequence is 17 residues long. CDR3 bases: TGTGCCAGCAGTTCGGGACACTCCTTTTCTTCTGGAAACACCATATATTTT. It specifies CASSSGHSFSSGNTIYF.

There are many counts of this clonotype. This sequence joins TRBV9 and TRBJ2-1; 7 bases fit TRBD2. Germline CDR1 and CDR2: SGDLS and YYNGEE. This CDR3 has 15 amino acids. With 7 bases clipped from V and 5 bases from J, the junction kept 12 bases outside the gene matches. CDR3 loop: CASQTGGSRNNEQFF. For the CDR3, the DNA is TGTGCCAGCCAAACCGGCGGGAGCCGAAACAATGAGCAGTTCTTC.

This clonotype was seen repeatedly, ten times or more. This chain connects TRBV9 to TRBJ2-1, with 7 bases that match TRBD1. Germline trimming cut 0 bases from V and 6 bases from J; bases unmatched to any gene: 6. Germline loops: CDR1 SGDLS, CDR2 YYNGEE. This CDR3 has 15 amino acids. The CDR3 DNA reads TGTGCCAGCAGCGTAGCGCACAGGGGTGGCAATGAGCAGTTCTTC. Translation gives CASSVAHRGGNEQFF.

This clonotype has a count of ten or more. V gene TRBV7-3 combines with J gene TRBJ2-7; D call uncertain. The CDR3 runs 13 residues. Germline assignment: CDR1 SGHTA and CDR2 FQGTGA. Between the trimmed V and J ends, which lost 3 bases and 2 bases, there was a span of 8 bases. The CDR3 protein is CASSLSPPYEQYF. Written as DNA, the CDR3 is TGTGCCAGCAGCTTGAGTCCCCCCTACGAGCAGTACTTC. The full variable domain, completed using reference TRBV7-3 and TRBJ2-7, is GAGVSQTPSNKVTEKGKYVELRCDPISGHTALYWYRQSLGQGPEFLIYFQGTGAADDSGLPNDRFFAVRPEGSVSTLKIQRTERGDSAVYLCASSLSPPYEQYFGPGTRLTVT.

This clonotype was counted ten times or more. The chain carries TRBV6-5 and TRBJ2-3; 8 bases line up with TRBD1. With 2 bases clipped from V and 4 bases from J, the junction kept 20 bases outside the gene matches. Germline CDR1 MNHEY, CDR2 SVGAGI. This CDR3 has 20 residues. Here the CDR3 reads CASSYTSRGRGDTHADTQYF. The CDR3 coding sequence is TGTGCCAGCAGTTACACTAGCAGGGGGCGAGGGGACACACACGCAGATACGCAGTATTTT.